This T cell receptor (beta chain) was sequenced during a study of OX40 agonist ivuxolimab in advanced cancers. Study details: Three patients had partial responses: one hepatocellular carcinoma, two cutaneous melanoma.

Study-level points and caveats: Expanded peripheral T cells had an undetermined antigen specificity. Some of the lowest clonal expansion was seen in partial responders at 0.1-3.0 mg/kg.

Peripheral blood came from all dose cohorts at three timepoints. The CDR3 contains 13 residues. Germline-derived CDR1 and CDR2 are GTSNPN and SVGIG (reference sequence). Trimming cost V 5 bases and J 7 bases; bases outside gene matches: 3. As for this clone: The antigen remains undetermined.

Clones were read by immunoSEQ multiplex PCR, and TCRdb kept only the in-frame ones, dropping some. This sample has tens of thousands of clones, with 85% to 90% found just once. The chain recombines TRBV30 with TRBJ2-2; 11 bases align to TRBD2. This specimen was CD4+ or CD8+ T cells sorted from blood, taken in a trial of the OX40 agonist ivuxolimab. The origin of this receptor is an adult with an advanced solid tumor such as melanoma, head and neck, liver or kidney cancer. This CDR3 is CAWGGLADGELFF. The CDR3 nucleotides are TGTGCCTGGGGGGGACTAGCGGACGGGGAGCTGTTTTTT.